The 19 T cell receptor beta chains given below trace back to one sample, sequenced in a study of response to subunit inactivated influenza vaccine. Via MiXCR, TCRdb re-called the RT-PCR reads, giving one row per CDR3 protein. This table has hundreds of thousands of distinct CDR3 sequences, roughly 22% appearing once. Source: PBMCs from blood, taken 21 months after vaccination. Every receptor here comes from a man between 50 and 69 years old who received an inactivated influenza vaccine.

This clonotype was observed a few times. The chain links TRBV15 to TRBJ1-2; tentative D call: TRBD1 (6 bases). Per the germline V gene, CDR1 is LNHNV and CDR2 is YYDKDF (reference sequence). The CDR3 covers 15 residues. The V gene lost 5 bases and the J gene lost 4 bases, with 17 bases spanning the gap. The CDR3 is CATSPVAGEGYGYTF. The CDR3 bases are TGTGCCACCAGCCCAGTGGCAGGGGAGGGCTATGGCTACACCTTC.

The V and J genes are TRBV6-2 or TRBV6-3 and TRBJ2-7, with TRBD1 identical over 8 bases. CDR1 and CDR2 (germline): MNHEY, SVGEGT. The ends lost 6 bases at V and 2 bases at J; junction bases unmatched: 6. The CDR3 runs 14 residues. The CDR3 sequence is CASSRGQGTYEQYF. CDR3 in DNA: TGTGCCAGCAGCCGAGGACAGGGAACCTACGAGCAGTACTTC.

This clonotype was recorded many times. The J gene is TRBJ2-7, the V gene TRBV27, with a possible D match to TRBD1 (5 bases). Per germline, CDR1 MNHEY and CDR2 SMNVEV (reference sequence). CDR3 length: 15 amino acids. Trimming shortened V by 4 bases and J by 1 base, and 14 bases separated the two germline ends. CDR3 protein: CASSSLGQGSYEQYF. The DNA of the CDR3 is TGTGCCAGCAGTTCACTCGGACAAGGGTCCTACGAGCAGTACTTC.

This clonotype was found many times. This chain joins TRBV5-1 and TRBJ1-5; D may be TRBD1 (5 bases). This CDR3 spans 14 amino acids. Between the trimmed V and J ends, which lost 0 bases and 2 bases, there was a span of 6 bases. Germline V gene lookup returns CDR1 SGHRS and CDR2 YFSETQ. The DNA for the CDR3 is TGCGCCAGCAGCTTGGGGGACGGCAATCAGCCCCAGCATTTT. Translated: CASSLGDGNQPQHF. The whole variable domain, filled in from reference TRBV5-1 and TRBJ1-5, reads KAGVTQTPRYLIKTRGQQVTLSCSPISGHRSVSWYQQTPGQGLQFLFEYFSETQRNKGNFPGRFSGRQFSNSRSEMNVSTLELGDSALYLCASSLGDGNQPQHFGDGTRLSIL.

The chain has TRBV7-9 and TRBJ1-5; D perhaps matches TRBD1 (5 bases). Germline V gene data show CDR1 as SEHNR and CDR2 as FQNEAQ (reference sequence). The CDR3 consists of 16 residues. V was shortened by 3 bases and J by 4 bases, with 16 bases between the two germline ends. In DNA, the CDR3 is TGTGCCAGCAGCTTGGGGCCGGGGGACCTTAATCAGCCCCAGCATTTT. Protein product: CASSLGPGDLNQPQHF.

Worth noting for this clonotype: This may come from a read error, since a much larger clone is one base off. The genes are TRBV25-1 and TRBJ1-1; D perhaps matches TRBD1 (5 bases). The CDR3 is made up of 13 amino acids. The germline gives CDR1 MGHDK, CDR2 SYGVNS. V was trimmed by 8 bases and J by 0 bases, leaving 10 bases between them. CDR3 bases: TGTGCCAGCTACGCAGGGATGAACACTGAAGCTTTCTTT. Encoded protein: CASYAGMNTEAFF.

This clonotype was seen only a few times. This chain links TRBV20-1 with TRBJ2-7; TRBD1 matches at 8 bases. The CDR3 contains 14 residues. V lost 6 bases, J lost 1 base, and 8 bases stayed unmatched. The germline V gene encodes CDR1 DFQATT and CDR2 SNEGSKA (reference sequence). CDR3 in DNA: TGCAGTGCGCCAACCGGGACAGGATCCTACGAGCAGTACTTC. Translation gives CSAPTGTGSYEQYF.

The rearrangement joins TRBV19 to TRBJ1-1; unclear D gene. This CDR3 comprises 13 residues. Germline CDR1 is LNHDA and CDR2 is SQIVND (reference sequence). The CDR3 nucleotides read TGTGCGACTACCCACAACCTGAACACTGAAGCTTTCTTT. Protein product: CATTHNLNTEAFF.

The chain is built from TRBV9 and TRBJ2-3; 9 positions match TRBD2. Looked up from germline, CDR1 is SGDLS and CDR2 is YYNGEE. V was pared by 6 bases and J by 5 bases, with 13 bases of the junction left unmatched. The CDR3 has 16 amino acids. The DNA of the CDR3 is TGTGCCAGCACCAATCAGGCGGGGGGGTTTAGAGATACGCAGTATTTT. This codes for CASTNQAGGFRDTQYF.

The chain has TRBV28 and TRBJ1-6; 7 positions match TRBD1. Germline-derived CDR1 and CDR2 are MDHEN and SYDVKM. This CDR3 contains 15 residues. V shed 5 bases and J 9 bases; nucleotides not matched to a gene: 10. The DNA for the CDR3 is TGTGCCAGCAGTCCCCGGACAGGTTTCGCTTCACCCCTCCACTTT. Translation gives CASSPRTGFASPLHF.

This chain connects TRBV24-1 to TRBJ1-5; a weak D match, TRBD1 (5 bases). Looked up from germline, CDR1 is KGHDR and CDR2 is SFDVKD. The CDR3 contains 15 residues. Trimming removed 7 bases from V and 2 bases from J, with 14 bases in between. The CDR3 region has the DNA TGTGCCACCAGCGAGCACCGGGACGGCAATCAGCCCCAGCATTTT. Protein product: CATSEHRDGNQPQHF.

This clonotype was seen only a few times. The chain is built from TRBV4-2 and TRBJ1-6; weak D call: TRBD1 (6 bases). Germline CDR1 is LGHNA and CDR2 is YNFKEQ. The length of the CDR3 is 18 residues. V shed 4 bases and J shed 0 bases, with 16 bases lying between them. The CDR3 region has the DNA TGTGCCAGCAGCCCGGGGGGGCCCCTGAGCTCCTATAATTCACCCCTCCACTTT. It translates to CASSPGGPLSSYNSPLHF.

The gene calls are TRBV5-1 and TRBJ1-1; D is uncertain. The germline CDR1 and CDR2 sequences are SGHRS and YFSETQ. V was clipped by 4 bases and J by 4 bases, with 14 bases between them. The CDR3 sequence is 14 residues long. CDR3 nucleotides: TGCGCCAGCAGCGACGTTCGACGGGGCACTGAAGCTTTCTTT. The encoded protein is CASSDVRRGTEAFF.

This clonotype was seen only a few times. The chain uses TRBV29-1 and TRBJ2-1; 10 nucleotides line up with TRBD1. CDR1 and CDR2 from the germline V gene are SQVTM and ANQGSEA. This CDR3 has 17 residues. J was trimmed by 2 bases and V by 3 bases; bases with no gene match: 10. CDR3 sequence reads: CSVDRPWDRGPYNEQFF. The CDR3 DNA reads as TGCAGCGTTGATCGCCCCTGGGACAGGGGTCCCTACAATGAGCAGTTCTTC.

The chain uses TRBV20-1 and TRBJ2-4; 11 bases are shared with TRBD2. Germline values: CDR1 DFQATT, CDR2 SNEGSKA (reference sequence). Trimming at V came to 3 bases and at J to 0 bases, leaving 7 bases not matched to a gene. This CDR3 is 17 amino acids long. The CDR3 nucleotides read TGCAGTGCTAGTTGGCCGACTAGCGGGGTAGCCAAAAACATTCAGTACTTC. Protein sequence: CSASWPTSGVAKNIQYF.

This clonotype was seen more than once but under ten times. The junction and the germline gene differ at one end; a read error may be behind it. The rearrangement links TRBV11-2 to TRBJ1-1, with D possibly TRBD1 on 6 matching bases. This CDR3 spans 17 amino acids. In germline, CDR1 is SGHAT, CDR2 FQNNGV. CDR3 bases: TGTGCCAGCAGCCTAGACAGGTGGGGTGAGGGGCCCACTGAAGCTTTCTTT. Protein: CASSLDRWGEGPTEAFF.

This clonotype was counted a few times. This clone may be a read error of a much larger clone one base away. The chain employs TRBV7-9 and TRBJ1-5; D is unresolved. The length of the CDR3 is 12 residues. Germline V gene data show CDR1 as SEHNR and CDR2 as FQNEAQ (reference sequence). As DNA, the CDR3 is TGTGCCAGCAGCTTAGCCTATCAGCCCCAGCAATTT. Translating gives CASSLAYQPQQF.

CDR3 loop: CSARRQENEKLFF. The CDR3 nucleotides are TGCAGTGCGCGGAGGCAAGAAAATGAAAAACTGTTTTTT. The genes are TRBV20-1 and TRBJ1-4, with D unresolved. This CDR3 spans 13 amino acids. Germline values: CDR1 DFQATT, CDR2 SNEGSKA (reference sequence). V was cut by 6 bases and J by 5 bases, with 13 bases left in between.

This clonotype was seen a few times. The V call is TRBV2, the J call TRBJ1-1, with a tentative D call TRBD1 (5 bases). The CDR3 is 14 residues long. In germline, CDR1 is SNHLY, CDR2 FYNNEI. V lost 7 bases and J 2 bases, leaving 14 bases between the germline ends. This CDR3 reads CASIAGPRNTEAFF. CDR3 in DNA: TGTGCCAGCATTGCGGGACCCAGAAACACTGAAGCTTTCTTT.